Below, one T cell receptor (beta chain) is given with its context. The antigen remains undetermined. This specimen comes from a study of CD8+ T cells in alopecia areata. Study information: Those patients who were treated received oral tofacitinib, which was given at 5 to 10 mg twice daily for moderate-to-severe alopecia areata.

After isolation, RNA underwent reverse transcription to generate cDNA as the sequencing template. The method was immunoSEQ multiplex PCR; TCRdb's version includes in-frame clones alone and lacks a portion of them. This sample yields approximately 140,000 clones, of which approximately 45% are seen a single time; over 5.5% belongs to the top ten. Study-wide findings and caveats: Alopecia totalis/universalis scalp especially showed more expanded CD8+ clones than normal scalp. Normal-skin resident alphabeta T cells also appear among scalp sample sequences. Patients displayed less clarity in TCR sharing than mice, a finding possibly related to HLA.

There are 14 residues in the CDR3. The V gene end was trimmed by 3 bases and the J gene end by 6 bases; junction bases not matched to a gene: 5. CDR1 and CDR2 (germline): KGHSH, LQKENI. The gene calls are TRBV18 and TRBJ2-7; 10 bases line up with TRBD2. This clonotype was obtained from a human donor with alopecia areata. Sequences were obtained from CD4+ T cells sorted from blood. In DNA form, the CDR3 reads TGTGCCAGCTCACCGGGACTAGCGCCTAGCGAGCAGTACTTC. It codes for CASSPGLAPSEQYF.